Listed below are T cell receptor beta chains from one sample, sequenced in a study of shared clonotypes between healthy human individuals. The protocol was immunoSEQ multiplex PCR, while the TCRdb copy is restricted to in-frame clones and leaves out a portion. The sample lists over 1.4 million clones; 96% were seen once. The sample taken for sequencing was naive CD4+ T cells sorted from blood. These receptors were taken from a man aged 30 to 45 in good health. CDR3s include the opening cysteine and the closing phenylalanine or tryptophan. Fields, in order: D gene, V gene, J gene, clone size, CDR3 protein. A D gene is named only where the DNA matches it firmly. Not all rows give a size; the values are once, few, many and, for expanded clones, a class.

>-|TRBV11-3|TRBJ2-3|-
CASSSSGYF
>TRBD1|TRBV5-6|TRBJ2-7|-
CASSRNTGQARDEQYF
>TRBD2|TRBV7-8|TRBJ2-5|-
CASSLGLAGAGETQYF
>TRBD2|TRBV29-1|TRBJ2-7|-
CSVEDQKRGHEQYF
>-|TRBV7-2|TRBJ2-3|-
CASSLASRGMGTDTQYF
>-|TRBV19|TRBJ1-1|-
CASSRGAEAFF
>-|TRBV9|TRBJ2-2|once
CASSVGVHTGELFF
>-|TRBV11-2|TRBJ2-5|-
CASSQGGSQYF
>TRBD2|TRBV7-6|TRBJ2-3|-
CASSHSGNTDTQYF
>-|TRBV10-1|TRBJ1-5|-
CASSEGGGSNQPQHF
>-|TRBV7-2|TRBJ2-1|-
CASSPLAGPYNEQFF
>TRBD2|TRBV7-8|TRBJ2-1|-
CASRSRLAGDDEQFF
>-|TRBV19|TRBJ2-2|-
CASTQRGRAGELFF
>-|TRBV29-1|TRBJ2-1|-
CSVEKNIDNEQFF
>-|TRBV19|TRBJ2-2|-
CASSQANTGELFF
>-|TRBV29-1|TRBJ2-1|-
CSVRGSGGAYNEQFF
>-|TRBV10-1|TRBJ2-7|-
CASSSGRNYEQYF
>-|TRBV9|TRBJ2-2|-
CASRDPDSTGELFF
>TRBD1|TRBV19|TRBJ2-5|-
CASSVEGDRDQETQYF
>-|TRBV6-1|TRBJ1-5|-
CASSAAGGNQPQHF
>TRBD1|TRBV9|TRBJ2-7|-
CASSRDSSYEQYF
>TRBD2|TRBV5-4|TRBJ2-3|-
CASPAGGPLGADTQYF
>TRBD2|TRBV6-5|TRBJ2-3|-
CASSSPLGLATDTQYF
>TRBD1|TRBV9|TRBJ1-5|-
CASSGTGIGQPQHF
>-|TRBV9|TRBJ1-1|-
CASSVVGEGRLGEAFF
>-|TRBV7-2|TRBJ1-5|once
CASSRHGSNQPQHF
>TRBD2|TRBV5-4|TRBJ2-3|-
CASSVLAGGPPDTQYF
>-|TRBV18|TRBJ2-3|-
CASSPSRWADTQYF
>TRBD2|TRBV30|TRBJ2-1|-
CAWRQPGLAGNQFF
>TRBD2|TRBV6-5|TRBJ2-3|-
CASSYRLAGVDTQYF
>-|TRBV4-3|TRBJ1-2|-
CASSQEGSANYGYTF
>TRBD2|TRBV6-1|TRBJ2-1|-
CASSLLADSYNEQFF
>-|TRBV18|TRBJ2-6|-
CASSPLVSGANVLTF
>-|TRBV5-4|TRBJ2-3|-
CASSGLASDTQYF
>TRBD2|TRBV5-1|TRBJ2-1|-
CASSWGTTSLNEQFF
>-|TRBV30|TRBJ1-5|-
CAWSTGLEGSQHF
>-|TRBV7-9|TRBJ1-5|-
CASSSDSYQPQHF
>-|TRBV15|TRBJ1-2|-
CATSRDLAGDYGYTF
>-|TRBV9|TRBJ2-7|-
CASSVQGTSEQYF
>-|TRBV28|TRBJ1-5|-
CASRDPGRVNQPQHF
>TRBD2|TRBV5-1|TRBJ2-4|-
CASSLVGYGGVRERDKNIQYF
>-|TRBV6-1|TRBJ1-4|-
CASSDHREAPLINEKLFF
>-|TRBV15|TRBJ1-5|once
CATSRDWGGNQPQHF
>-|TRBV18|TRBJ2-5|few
CASSRPGLELGTQYF
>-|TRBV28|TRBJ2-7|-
CASSLSLREQYF
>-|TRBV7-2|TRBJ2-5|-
CASSLVSSAETQYF
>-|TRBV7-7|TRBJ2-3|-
CASSHSRADSTDTQYF
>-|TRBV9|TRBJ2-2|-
CASSVSSGELFF
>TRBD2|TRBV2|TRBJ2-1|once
CASSGYSGKSYNEQFF
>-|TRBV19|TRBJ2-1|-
CASSIRSRSISEQFF
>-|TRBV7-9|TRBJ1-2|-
CASSHRTENYGYTF
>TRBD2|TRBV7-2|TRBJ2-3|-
CASSPGLAEDTQYF
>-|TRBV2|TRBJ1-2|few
CASSAGGSYGYTF
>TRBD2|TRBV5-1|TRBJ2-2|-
CASSLDPASGLTGELFF
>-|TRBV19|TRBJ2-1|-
CASSPRGAGYNEQFF